Listed here is a single T cell receptor (beta chain). Its antigen remains unknown. This record comes from a study of T cell responses to AZD1222 COVID-19 vaccine. V lost 5 bases and J lost 5, with 18 bases in between. The CDR3 totals 15 residues. In germline, CDR1 is MRHNA, CDR2 SNTAGT. Notes on the study in general: Donors were largely white British and mainly female; clonal diversity was possibly underestimated.

The table came from immunoSEQ multiplex PCR; TCRdb's copy has only in-frame clones and leaves some out. Here the sample spans about 96,000 clones, approximately 90% being singletons. This receptor was identified in an adult in good health. The sample consisted of peripheral blood, taken on day 0 of AZD1222 vaccination. This chain joins TRBV6-4 and TRBJ1-2; D may be TRBD1 (5 bases). CDR3 in amino acids: CASSPMAGTPYGYTF. In DNA form, the CDR3 reads TGTGCCAGCAGTCCGATGGCCGGGACTCCATATGGCTACACCTTC.